Listed below are T cell receptor beta chains from one sample, sequenced in a study of cytomegalovirus exposure and HLA in healthy donors. Repertoires were generated with immunoSEQ multiplex PCR, while TCRdb's copy carries only in-frame clones and drops some. This sample yields 150,000 or so clones, of which roughly 85% are seen a single time; about 0.64% belongs to the top ten. Sequencing input: PBMCs. The receptor source for this set is a male donor in good health and CMV-seronegative. CDR3s leave out the opening cysteine and the closing phenylalanine or tryptophan. The order of the fields is clone size, V gene, CDR3 protein. Size values are once, few and many counts, or a class for expanded clones, and some rows have none.

>.|TRBV28
ASSYTHPGQGYGYT
>few|TRBV25-1
ASTYPGTGGTAF
>.|TRBV6-5
ASSTGRTYNEQF
>.|TRBV9
ASSASVGGAHEQY
>.|TRBV21-1
ASSKEGKQGVGETQY
>once|TRBV7-2
ASSLARGSYT
>.|TRBV7-9
ASSGRDFDIEAF
>.|TRBV6-5
ASMSPNQPQH
>.|TRBV27
ASSWIGTGPTGELF
>.|TRBV14
ASSQAGSTEAF
>.|TRBV27
ASAAAGSFYGYT
>.|TRBV10-3
AISESSGAGAFEQY
>.|TRBV7-2
ASSFPGGTGINEQY
>.|TRBV4-3
ASSQDRDRGGQPQH
>few|TRBV19
ASSATWAYEQY